This T cell receptor (beta chain) was identified in a study of T cell repertoires in cytomegalovirus infection. Study background: Researchers turned to recently identified HLA-C-restricted CMV epitopes as well as well-studied HLA-B-restricted ones. Public TCR beta signatures marked donors with CMV infection and the matching HLA. Study results and limitations: Frequencies of public TCR beta families were cumulated, and this identified carriers of CMV plus the relevant HLA. The ex vivo response was dominated by HLA-C-restricted CMV-specific TCR beta clonotypes.

In TCRdb, the reads were re-called with MiXCR into one record per CDR3 protein. The table shows just over 450,000 distinct CDR3 sequences, with roughly 43% occurring only once. Germline CDR1 reads SGHTA; CDR2 reads FQGNSA. V was pared by 5 bases and J by 6 bases, with 16 bases between. The CDR3 totals 14 residues. A note on this clonotype: What it recognizes is unknown.

V is TRBV7-2 and J is TRBJ2-5; D may be TRBD2 (6 bases). Sequences were derived from cultured PBMCs, sampled from culture after CMV antigen stimulation. The clonotype comes from a human donor in good health (CMV status not recorded). Some clones in this sample may be carry-over from other donors' samples. The CDR3 DNA sequence: TGTGCCAGCAGCGATGGGGGGACGCGGAAGACCCAGTACTTC. It yields the protein CASSDGGTRKTQYF.